In its sample, the clone carrying this T cell receptor (beta chain) was seen many times. Amplified regions were TCR beta CDR3 sequences from RNA transcripts. A set of HTBI primers served as the primers for a first-round RT-PCR of the TCR CDR3. Each CDR3 protein is one row after TCRdb ran MiXCR on the multiplex PCR reads. This sample yields about 640,000 distinct CDR3 sequences, of which less than 25% are seen a single time; around a third belongs to the top ten. This entry comes from a study of T cells in Graves' hyperthyroidism and ophthalmopathy. Study-wide background: It was at initial diagnosis, before any treatment, that peripheral blood was collected.

Germline V CDR1 and CDR2: SQVTM, ANQGSEA. The CDR3 totals 13 residues. V was clipped by 5 bases and J by 0 bases, with 10 bases between them. The sequenced sample consisted of blood. The genes are TRBV29-1 and TRBJ1-1, with a tentative D call TRBD1 (5 bases). This sequence originates from a man aged 25-45 years with Graves' ophthalmopathy. The CDR3 region has the DNA TGCAGCGTTACTTCGACAGTGAACACTGAAGCTTTCTTT. This encodes CSVTSTVNTEAFF. Full variable domain (remainder filled in from reference TRBV29-1 and TRBJ1-1): SAVISQKPSRDICQRGTSLTIQCQVDSQVTMMFWYRQQPGQSLTLIATANQGSEATYESGFVIDKFPISRPNLTFSTLTVSNMSPEDSSIYLCSVTSTVNTEAFFGQGTRLTVV.